The 5 T cell receptor beta chains presented below share a single source sample, sequenced in a study of CD8+ T cells in alopecia areata. cDNA reverse transcribed from extracted RNA served as the sequencing template. TCRdb's table, derived via immunoSEQ multiplex PCR, lists solely in-frame clones and lacks some. In the table there are tens of thousands of clones, 40% to 50% of which are singletons. Sample: NKG2D-low CD8+ T cells sorted from blood. The receptors here all came from a human donor with alopecia areata.

The chain recombines TRBV29-1 with TRBJ1-1; D gene ambiguous. The CDR3 loop spans 11 amino acids. With 1 base removed from V and 7 bases from J, the gap between germline ends came to 7 bases. Germline lookup yields CDR1 SQVTM and CDR2 ANQGSEA. CDR3 DNA: TGCAGCGTTGAAGGAAGAGGTGAAGCTTTCTTT. Translating it yields CSVEGRGEAFF.

The chain couples TRBV7-8 to TRBJ2-2; D may be TRBD1 (5 bases). The CDR3 is 15 residues long. Trimming took off 1 base at V and 1 base at J, with 7 bases between the two ends. Germline lookup yields CDR1 SGHVS and CDR2 FQNEAQ. CDR3 amino acids: CASSLGGLNTGELFF. The CDR3 nucleotides are TGTGCCAGCAGCTTAGGGGGCCTGAACACCGGGGAGCTGTTTTTT.

This clone was seen a handful of times. This chain links TRBV29-1 with TRBJ2-1; 7 nucleotides match TRBD2. The CDR3 is 15 residues long. CDR1 and CDR2 from the germline V gene are SQVTM and ANQGSEA. The junction had 5 bases not matched to a gene; V was cut back by 3 bases and J by 0 bases. The CDR3 DNA follows: TGCAGCGTTGATGGACTAGAGGACTCCTACAATGAGCAGTTCTTC. Translated, it gives CSVDGLEDSYNEQFF.

By proportion, this clone is medium-sized. The rearrangement joins TRBV5-6 to TRBJ2-1; D possibly matches TRBD1 or TRBD2 (5 bases each). Germline V gene lookup returns CDR1 SGHDT and CDR2 YYEEEE. CDR3 size: 14 residues. Trimming took 3 bases from V and 6 from J, leaving 13 bases between them. The CDR3 nucleotides read TGTGCCAGCAGCTCACCGGGACGGCCCAATGAGCAGTTCTTC. Its protein product is CASSSPGRPNEQFF.

V and J are TRBV2 and TRBJ2-7, with 9 bases aligning to TRBD1. The CDR3 totals 13 residues. V shed 4 bases, J shed 3 bases, and the junction held 1 base outside the gene matches. Germline V lookup: CDR1 SNHLY, CDR2 FYNNEI. The CDR3 is CASSGTGDYEQYF. In DNA, the CDR3 is TGTGCCAGCAGTGGGACAGGGGACTACGAGCAGTACTTC.